This is a list of T cell receptor beta chains from one sample in a study of regulatory T cells in long-lasting Graves disease. From the multiplex PCR reads, TCRdb called clonotypes with MiXCR, one entry per CDR3 protein. The table has about 440,000 distinct CDR3 sequences, around 14% seen once. These data were also reused for a study on T cells in Graves' hyperthyroidism and ophthalmopathy.

Source: peripheral blood mononuclear cells (PBMCs), taken at new diagnosis, from a patient treated with antithyroid drugs. These receptor sequences come from a woman in her thirties with Graves disease. The CDR3 runs from the conserved cysteine through the conserved F or W. The D gene is left open where the match is weak. Not all rows give a size; the values are once, few, many and, for expanded clones, a class.

TRBJ2-7	TRBD2	15	many	TRBV28	TGTGCCAGCAGCTCTAGCGGGACGGCGTCCTACGAGCAGTACTTC	CASSSSGTASYEQYF
TRBJ2-5	TRBD2	15	.	TRBV29-1	TGCAGCATTCAAAAGGGACTAGCGGGAGAGGAGACCCAGTACTTC	CSIQKGLAGEETQYF
TRBJ2-1	TRBD2	15	many	TRBV27	TGTGCCAGCAGGCGAGCGGGAGGGTCCTACAATGAGCAGTTCTTC	CASRRAGGSYNEQFF
TRBJ2-3	.	15	.	TRBV6-7	TGTGCCAGCAGTTACGGGAGGAGTAGCACAGATACGCAGTATTTT	CASSYGRSSTDTQYF
TRBJ2-2	.	19	.	TRBV14	TGTGCCAGCAGCCAAGATCTATCTAGGACCCGTGGTTCATCCGGGGAGCTGTTTTTT	CASSQDLSRTRGSSGELFF
TRBJ2-1	TRBD2	17	many	TRBV28	TGTGCCAGCAGTCGATACGAGCGGGGGTCTAAAAACAATGAGCAGTTCTTC	CASSRYERGSKNNEQFF
TRBJ1-1	.	14	.	TRBV29-1	TGCAGCGTTGTGGAGAGCGCCGGAAACACTGAAGCTTTCTTT	CSVVESAGNTEAFF
TRBJ2-3	TRBD2	18	many	TRBV7-9	TGTGCCAGCAGCCCCCTTACGGCGGGAGGCCGGTGGACAGATACGCAGTATTTT	CASSPLTAGGRWTDTQYF
TRBJ1-5	.	15	many	TRBV11-2	TGTGCCAGCAGCTTAGCCGCCAGTAGCAATCAGCCCCAGCATTTT	CASSLAASSNQPQHF
TRBJ2-7	.	12	few	TRBV30	TGTGCCTGGAGTCAGGACTCCTACGAGCAGTACTTC	CAWSQDSYEQYF
TRBJ2-1	.	15	many	TRBV10-2	TGCGCCAGCAGTTCCACGGGACTCTCCTACAATGAGCAGTTCTTC	CASSSTGLSYNEQFF
TRBJ1-2	.	15	many	TRBV10-3	TGTGCCATCAGTGAAGGTTTGGGGTGGGCCGGGGGACCCACCTTC	CAISEGLGWAGGPTF
TRBJ2-2	.	14	many	TRBV12-3/TRBV12-4	TGTGCCAGCAGTTTTCAGGGGGGCACCGGGGAGCTGTTTTTT	CASSFQGGTGELFF
TRBJ1-4	.	14	many	TRBV28	TGTGCCAGCAGTTCCCCGGTGGTTAATGAAAAACTGTTTTTT	CASSSPVVNEKLFF
TRBJ2-2	TRBD2	18	many	TRBV2	TGTGCCAGCAGGGGGACTAGCGGGAGGGCCATAGGCGCCGGGGAGCTGTTTTTT	CASRGTSGRAIGAGELFF
TRBJ1-1	TRBD1	14	few	TRBV19	TGTGCCAGTAGTCTGGGACAGTCGAACACTGAAGCTTTCTTT	CASSLGQSNTEAFF
TRBJ1-2	TRBD1	13	many	TRBV30	TGTGCCTGGAGTGTACGGAGGGGGCATGACTACACCTTC	CAWSVRRGHDYTF
TRBJ2-1	TRBD1	16	.	TRBV18	TGTGCCAGCTCACCATTAGTACGGGACAGCCACAATGAGCAGTTCTTC	CASSPLVRDSHNEQFF
TRBJ2-7	TRBD1	16	.	TRBV6-1	TGTGCCAGCAGTATTATAAGACGGACAGGGTCCTACGAGCAGTACTTC	CASSIIRRTGSYEQYF
TRBJ1-2	TRBD1	18	.	TRBV18	TGTGCCAGCTCACCACCGGTCAGGCGGACAGGGGGCGGCTATGGCTACACCTTC	CASSPPVRRTGGGYGYTF
TRBJ1-1	.	15	.	TRBV7-8	TGTGCCAGCAGCTCGGCGTGGGGTCTGAACACTGAAGCTTTCTTT	CASSSAWGLNTEAFF
TRBJ1-2	.	16	few	TRBV7-8	TGTGCCAGCAGCTTAATTTTACGTGGACTAAACTATGGCTACACCTTC	CASSLILRGLNYGYTF
TRBJ2-6	.	12	.	TRBV6-2/TRBV6-3	TGTGCCAGTGGACCCCGGGCCAACGTCCTGACTTTC	CASGPRANVLTF
TRBJ2-1	TRBD1	17	.	TRBV24-1	TGTGCCACCAGTGATCGACTCTGGACAGGGCAATACAATGAGCAGTTCTTC	CATSDRLWTGQYNEQFF
TRBJ1-1	TRBD1	15	.	TRBV7-9	TGTGCCAGCAGCTTAGTAGGGCAGGGGGTGGGTGAGGCTTTCTTT	CASSLVGQGVGEAFF
TRBJ2-7	TRBD2	19	many	TRBV9	TGTGCCAGCAGCGGCGGTTCTGGGAGAGCGGGAGGGCCTATAGGCGCGCAGTACTTC	CASSGGSGRAGGPIGAQYF
TRBJ1-5	.	13	many	TRBV30	TGTGCCTGGAGTGGGGACCTCAATCAGCCCCAGCATTTT	CAWSGDLNQPQHF
TRBJ2-7	TRBD2	14	.	TRBV28	TGTGCCAGCAGGGGGACTAGCGATCCCCTCGAGCAGTACTTC	CASRGTSDPLEQYF
TRBJ1-5	TRBD1	15	many	TRBV4-1	TGCGCCAGCAAACAGGGGGCAACGAGCAATCAGCCCCAGCATTTT	CASKQGATSNQPQHF
TRBJ1-1	TRBD1	14	many	TRBV20-1	TGCAGTGCTAGAAGGGACAGGGGTGACACTGAAGCTTTCTTT	CSARRDRGDTEAFF
TRBJ2-7	.	13	many	TRBV5-6	TGTGCCAGCAGCTTGAGCGGGCCGGACAAGCAGTACTTC	CASSLSGPDKQYF
TRBJ2-2	.	18	.	TRBV7-9	TGTGCCAGCAGCCCTCCCGTGGGACTCCCGGCTTTGAACGGGGAGCTGTTTTTT	CASSPPVGLPALNGELFF
TRBJ2-2	TRBD2	14	many	TRBV20-1	TGCAGTGCTAGTATGCTAGCGGGAACCGGGGAGCTGTTTTTT	CSASMLAGTGELFF
TRBJ2-2	TRBD2	18	many	TRBV7-3	TGTGCCAGCAGCCCACACCAAGGGGCGGGAGACGGCACCGGGGAGCTGTTTTTT	CASSPHQGAGDGTGELFF
TRBJ2-7	.	13	few	TRBV5-6	TGTGCCAGCAGTTTGGGAACAGGGTTCGGTCCGTACTTC	CASSLGTGFGPYF
TRBJ2-5	TRBD2	14	many	TRBV30	TGTGCCGGTGGGACTAGCGAGTACCAAGAGACCCAGTACTTC	CAGGTSEYQETQYF
TRBJ1-3	.	14	few	TRBV30	TGTGCCTGGATTAGGAAGGTCTCTGGAAACACCATATATTTT	CAWIRKVSGNTIYF
TRBJ2-7	TRBD2	15	many	TRBV20-1	TGCAGCGGGCATGAAAGCGGGACGGGGTCCTACGAGCAGTACTTC	CSGHESGTGSYEQYF
TRBJ2-3	.	15	many	TRBV20-1	TGCAGTGCTCCCCGGGCGGGTCGGAGCACAGATACGCAGTATTTT	CSAPRAGRSTDTQYF
TRBJ2-5	.	12	many	TRBV28	TGTGCCAGCAGTTCTTACCAAGAGACCCAGTACTTC	CASSSYQETQYF
TRBJ2-2	TRBD2	16	.	TRBV19	TGTGCCAGTAGTAAAGGACTAGCGGGAGACACCGGGGAGCTGTTTTTT	CASSKGLAGDTGELFF
TRBJ2-3	.	12	many	TRBV5-1	TGCGCCAGCCTAGGGGACACAGATACGCAGTATTTT	CASLGDTDTQYF
TRBJ2-1	TRBD1	14	many	TRBV7-2	TGTGCCAGCAGCTTACTACAGGGGTGGAATGAGCAGTTCTTC	CASSLLQGWNEQFF
TRBJ2-5	.	12	few	TRBV5-1	TGCGCCAGCAGAGTTGGACAAGAGACCCAGTACTTC	CASRVGQETQYF
TRBJ2-2	TRBD1	16	many	TRBV12-3/TRBV12-4	TGTGCCAGCAGTTTTGCCACAGGGGTAAACACCGGGGAGCTGTTTTTT	CASSFATGVNTGELFF